A selection of T cell receptor beta chains follows, all from one sample in a study of blood T cell repertoires in COVID-19. Using immunoSEQ multiplex PCR, the repertoire was profiled, and TCRdb retains in-frame clones only, with some absent. Of a few hundred thousand clones listed, about 84% are singletons. Source material: PBMCs or T cells enriched from blood (not recorded which). These receptors originate from a middle-aged woman with acute COVID-19. CDR3s include the opening cysteine and the closing phenylalanine or tryptophan. Each record gives: V gene, D gene, clone size, J gene, CDR3 protein, CDR3 DNA. D genes are given only for firm matches. Clone size is not always given. Where it is, it says once, few, many or a class for expanded clones.

>TRBV30|TRBD1|.|TRBJ1-1
CARRQGSNTEAFF
TGTGCCCGGAGACAGGGTTCGAACACTGAAGCTTTCTTT
>TRBV19|.|.|TRBJ1-4
CASRQGGEKLFF
TGTGCCAGTAGGCAGGGAGGTGAAAAACTGTTTTTT
>TRBV15|.|.|TRBJ2-3
CATSRDRAGDTQYF
TGTGCCACCAGCAGAGACCGAGCCGGGGATACGCAGTATTTT
>TRBV7-2|.|.|TRBJ2-7
CASSLEGRAISYEQYF
TGTGCCAGCAGCTTAGAAGGGCGGGCTATCTCCTACGAGCAGTACTTC
>TRBV29-1|.|.|TRBJ1-4
CSVETGANEKLFF
TGCAGCGTGGAGACAGGCGCTAATGAAAAACTGTTTTTT
>TRBV11-2|TRBD1|.|TRBJ1-1
CASSWRDSLNEAFF
TGTGCCAGCAGCTGGCGGGACAGCCTAAACGAAGCTTTCTTT
>TRBV19|TRBD2|.|TRBJ2-2
CASSIQREVGELFF
TGTGCCAGTAGTATCCAGCGGGAGGTCGGGGAGCTGTTTTTT
>TRBV2|.|.|TRBJ2-1
CASRWGGNNEQFF
TGTGCCAGCAGATGGGGCGGTAACAATGAGCAGTTCTTC
>TRBV5-6|.|once|TRBJ1-2
CVSSLDSSLYYGYTF
TGTGTCAGCAGCTTGGATTCGAGTCTCTACTATGGCTACACCTTC
>TRBV9|TRBD1|few|TRBJ2-2
CASSVRGQNTGELFF
TGTGCCAGCAGCGTAAGGGGGCAAAACACCGGGGAGCTGTTTTTT
>TRBV3-1/TRBV3-2|TRBD1|.|TRBJ1-1
CASSYNRGAEAFF
TGTGCCAGCAGCTATAACAGGGGAGCTGAAGCTTTCTTT
>TRBV7-2|TRBD2|.|TRBJ2-5
CASSPFPLAGHQTQETQYF
TGTGCCAGCAGCCCATTCCCTCTAGCGGGACACCAGACCCAAGAGACCCAGTACTTC
>TRBV3-1/TRBV3-2|.|.|TRBJ2-7
CASSQRTTYEQYF
TGTGCCAGCAGCCAACGTACAACCTACGAGCAGTACTTC
>TRBV7-2|TRBD2|.|TRBJ2-1
CASSPWPSGGTYNEQFF
TGTGCCAGCAGCCCATGGCCTAGCGGAGGGACTTACAATGAGCAGTTCTTC
>TRBV19|TRBD1|once|TRBJ1-2
CASSMGDRGGGYTF
TGTGCCAGTAGTATGGGCGACAGGGGAGGTGGCTACACCTTC
>TRBV7-9|TRBD1|.|TRBJ1-1
CASSLRGQGAGTEAFF
TGTGCCAGCAGCTTAAGGGGACAGGGGGCTGGCACTGAAGCTTTCTTT
>TRBV5-4|.|.|TRBJ1-6
CASSRGSYNSPLHF
TGTGCCAGCAGCCGGGGATCCTATAATTCACCCCTCCACTTT
>TRBV28|.|.|TRBJ1-5
CASSLQRGDQPQHF
TGTGCCAGCAGTTTACAACGGGGAGATCAGCCCCAGCATTTT
>TRBV28|TRBD1|.|TRBJ1-5
CASSTGGNQPQHF
TGTGCCAGCAGCACAGGGGGCAATCAGCCCCAGCATTTT
>TRBV29-1|TRBD1|.|TRBJ2-7
CSAVRDRPREQYF
TGCAGCGCCGTCCGGGACAGGCCTAGAGAGCAGTACTTC
>TRBV6-6|.|.|TRBJ1-2
CASSYPGVRKYGYTF
TGTGCCAGCAGTTATCCAGGGGTTCGCAAATATGGCTACACCTTC
>TRBV5-4|.|.|TRBJ2-6
CASSPAAGTVSGANVLTF
TGTGCCAGCAGCCCGGCCGCGGGGACAGTCTCTGGGGCCAACGTCCTGACTTTC
>TRBV24-1|.|.|TRBJ2-2
CATSDLTSRNTGELFF
TGTGCCACCAGTGATTTGACTAGCAGGAACACCGGGGAGCTGTTTTTT
>TRBV7-3|TRBD2|.|TRBJ2-3
CASSLNIAGGTDTQYF
TGTGCCAGCAGCTTGAACATAGCGGGAGGCACAGATACGCAGTATTTT
>TRBV27|TRBD1|.|TRBJ2-5
CASSSTGSVETQYF
TGTGCCAGCAGTTCGACAGGGAGTGTAGAGACCCAGTACTTC
>TRBV27|.|.|TRBJ1-5
CASSVSAASNQPQHF
TGTGCCAGCAGTGTATCGGCGGCTAGCAATCAGCCCCAGCATTTT
>TRBV28|TRBD1|.|TRBJ1-2
CASTREGAWYGYTF
TGTGCCAGCACTCGCGAGGGGGCGTGGTATGGCTACACCTTC
>TRBV9|.|once|TRBJ2-1
CASSPLSGEQFF
TGTGCCAGCAGCCCACTCTCGGGAGAGCAGTTCTTC
>TRBV6-1|.|.|TRBJ2-1
CASSELMADYNEQFF
TGTGCCAGCAGTGAATTAATGGCGGACTACAATGAGCAGTTCTTC
>TRBV19|.|.|TRBJ1-2
CASSQEGRGYGYTF
TGTGCCAGTAGCCAGGAGGGACGTGGCTATGGCTACACCTTC
>TRBV7-6|.|.|TRBJ1-6
CASSSDNSPLHF
TGTGCCAGCAGCTCGGATAATTCACCCCTCCACTTT
>TRBV11-3|TRBD1|.|TRBJ2-3
CASSQRKGQEGTDTQYF
TGTGCCAGCAGCCAGCGAAAGGGACAGGAAGGAACAGATACGCAGTATTTT
>TRBV19|.|.|TRBJ2-1
CASSNGGTGLNYNEQFF
TGTGCCAGTAGTAACGGGGGTACAGGCCTTAACTACAATGAGCAGTTCTTC
>TRBV19|.|.|TRBJ1-4
CASSVPGANEKLFF
TGTGCCAGTAGCGTCCCAGGGGCGAATGAAAAACTGTTTTTT
>TRBV9|.|.|TRBJ1-1
CASSVRAYTEAFF
TGTGCCAGCAGCGTCAGGGCGTACACTGAAGCTTTCTTT
>TRBV7-8|.|.|TRBJ1-1
CASSLGSVGGAEAFF
TGTGCCAGCAGCTTAGGGAGCGTGGGGGGAGCTGAAGCTTTCTTT
>TRBV5-4|.|once|TRBJ2-2
CASSGQYNTGELFF
TGTGCCAGCAGCGGACAGTATAACACCGGGGAGCTGTTTTTT
>TRBV19|.|few|TRBJ1-5
CASSRGEVDQPQHF
TGTGCCAGTAGTAGGGGGGAGGTGGATCAGCCCCAGCATTTT
>TRBV28|.|.|TRBJ1-1
CASSPTPVMNTEAFF
TGTGCCAGCAGTCCCACGCCGGTGATGAACACTGAAGCTTTCTTT
>TRBV19|.|.|TRBJ2-7
CASSILSEERQYF
TGTGCCAGTAGTATATTATCTGAGGAGCGGCAGTACTTC
>TRBV5-8|TRBD1|once|TRBJ1-1
CASSRDSPRRTEAFF
TGTGCCAGCAGCCGGGACAGCCCTAGAAGGACTGAAGCTTTCTTT
>TRBV19|.|.|TRBJ2-6
CASNQRQSSWANVLTF
TGTGCCAGTAACCAACGACAAAGTTCCTGGGCCAACGTCCTGACTTTC
>TRBV18|.|few|TRBJ2-3
CASSPSGTSTDTQYF
TGTGCCAGCTCACCGTCGGGGACAAGCACAGATACGCAGTATTTT
>TRBV6-5|.|.|TRBJ2-7
CASSYNPSYEQYF
TGTGCCAGCAGTTACAATCCTTCCTACGAGCAGTACTTC
>TRBV6-5|.|.|TRBJ1-1
CASSRGDLAAFF
TGTGCCAGCAGTCGGGGGGACTTAGCAGCTTTCTTT
>TRBV2|.|few|TRBJ1-5
CASSASGYRQPQHF
TGTGCCAGCAGTGCATCAGGGTACCGGCAGCCCCAGCATTTT
>TRBV3-1/TRBV3-2|TRBD1|.|TRBJ1-5
CASSQGQAATQPQHF
TGTGCCAGCAGCCAGGGACAGGCGGCCACTCAGCCCCAGCATTTT
>TRBV29-1|TRBD2|.|TRBJ2-3
CSVLTGTSGGPGADTQYF
TGCAGCGTTCTGACCGGGACTAGCGGGGGCCCAGGGGCAGATACGCAGTATTTT
>TRBV19|TRBD1|.|TRBJ1-4
CASSILGQVTTNEKLFF
TGTGCCAGTAGTATCCTTGGACAGGTTACAACTAATGAAAAACTGTTTTTT
>TRBV7-9|.|few|TRBJ1-2
CASSQPGQLYGYTF
TGTGCCAGCAGCCAGCCGGGTCAGCTCTATGGCTACACCTTC